The rows below give T cell receptor beta chains drawn from one sample of a study of blood T cell repertoires in COVID-19. Some clones are missing from TCRdb's copy, which holds only in-frame ones; the method was immunoSEQ multiplex PCR. The table lists about 200,000 clones, approximately 85% of them singletons. The sample taken for sequencing was peripheral blood. These receptors all come from a human donor with active or convalescent COVID-19. The donor label of this sample is uncertain. Both conserved end residues are part of each CDR3. A D gene is named only where the DNA matches it firmly. The size of a clone is reported for some rows only, either as once, few or many, or as a class for expanded clones.

TRBV7-9	NA	TRBJ2-3	NA	TGTGCCAGCAGATCAACTAAGAGCACAGATACGCAGTATTTT	CASRSTKSTDTQYF
TRBV10-3	NA	TRBJ2-2	once	TGTGCCATCAAGCGTAGCTCCGGGGAGCTGTTTTTT	CAIKRSSGELFF
TRBV19	NA	TRBJ1-1	NA	TGTGCCAGTAGTATCTGGACTACCGGCCTCGGGGGGACTGAAGCTTTCTTT	CASSIWTTGLGGTEAFF
TRBV7-2	NA	TRBJ1-2	NA	TGTGCCAGCAGCTTATGGGGCAGGGTTGGAGATGGCTACACCTTC	CASSLWGRVGDGYTF
TRBV27	NA	TRBJ2-1	NA	TGTGCCAGCAGTACCCACCTAGGCGGTGAGCAGTTCTTC	CASSTHLGGEQFF
TRBV5-1	NA	TRBJ2-6	once	TGCGCCAGCACCCGTGGGGGGACTGGGGCCAACGTCCTGACTTTC	CASTRGGTGANVLTF
TRBV2	TRBD1	TRBJ1-1	NA	TGTGCCAGCAACGCTTACAGGGGGACCGGCACTGAAGCTTTCTTT	CASNAYRGTGTEAFF
TRBV28	NA	TRBJ2-3	NA	TGTGCCAGCAGTTTCAGGGCAGGGGGGACAGATACGCAGTATTTT	CASSFRAGGTDTQYF
TRBV14	NA	TRBJ2-5	NA	TGTGCCAGCAGCCCGTGGACAGGGAGGGGAGAGACCCAGTACTTC	CASSPWTGRGETQYF
TRBV27	NA	TRBJ2-7	once	TGTGCCAGCAGTTCTACCGGGACTGGTGACGAGCAGTACTTC	CASSSTGTGDEQYF
TRBV27	NA	TRBJ2-5	NA	TGTGCCAGCAGTCCCCCCCCAGCGGTGAAGGGGACCCAGTACTTC	CASSPPPAVKGTQYF
TRBV19	NA	TRBJ1-5	NA	TGTGCCAGTAGTAAGGGGGGGCTACAGCCCCAGCATTTT	CASSKGGLQPQHF
TRBV27	TRBD2	TRBJ2-7	NA	TGTGCCAGCAGTTTGCGATCGCGACTAGCGGGTTACGAGCAGTACTTC	CASSLRSRLAGYEQYF
TRBV2	NA	TRBJ1-6	NA	TGTGCCAGCAGTGGAGAGGTTTCACCCCTCCACTTT	CASSGEVSPLHF
TRBV5-1	TRBD1	TRBJ1-4	NA	TGCGCCAGCAGCTTGAGGGACAGAGAAAAACTGTTTTTT	CASSLRDREKLFF
TRBV5-1	TRBD2	TRBJ2-5	NA	TGCGCCAGCAGCTTGTTCCGGCAGACTAGCGCCCAAGAGACCCAGTACTTC	CASSLFRQTSAQETQYF
TRBV7-9	TRBD1	TRBJ1-1	NA	TGTGCCAGCAGCCTCCCCTTTCGGACAGGACAGGGGACTGAAGCTTTCTTT	CASSLPFRTGQGTEAFF
TRBV4-2	NA	TRBJ1-3	NA	TGTGCCAGCAGCCAAGCTGGGGACACTCCACTTTACTCTGGAAACACCATATATTTT	CASSQAGDTPLYSGNTIYF
TRBV7-2	NA	TRBJ2-1	NA	TGTGCCAGCAGCTTAGCGCCCCCCCGGGGTGAGCAGTTCTTC	CASSLAPPRGEQFF
TRBV9	NA	TRBJ2-3	NA	TGTGCCAGCAGCCCCCCCTGGGGGCCAGATACGCAGTATTTT	CASSPPWGPDTQYF
TRBV19	NA	TRBJ1-2	NA	TGTGCCAGTAGTATTGCTCACAGGGACTATGGCTACACCTTC	CASSIAHRDYGYTF
TRBV5-4	NA	TRBJ2-5	NA	TGTGCCAGCAGCTTGCGTGGGGGCAGGGAGACCCAGTACTTC	CASSLRGGRETQYF
TRBV30	NA	TRBJ2-5	NA	TGTGCCTGGAGGAGATCGGTAGAGACCCAGTACTTC	CAWRRSVETQYF
TRBV7-9	NA	TRBJ1-2	NA	TGTGCCAGCAGCTTAGCCGGGTTTAGTGATGGCTACACCTTC	CASSLAGFSDGYTF
TRBV3-1/TRBV3-2	TRBD1	TRBJ2-5	once	TGTGCCAGCAGCCATCATGAGGGGGCTCGGGAAGAGACCCAGTACTTC	CASSHHEGAREETQYF
TRBV7-7	TRBD1	TRBJ2-2	NA	TGTGCTAGCAGCCTAGGGACAGGGGGCAGCGGGACCGGGGAGCTGTTTTTT	CASSLGTGGSGTGELFF